Listed below are T cell receptor beta chains from one sample, sequenced in a study of CD8+ T cells in alopecia areata. Only in-frame clones appear in the TCRdb table, and some are missing; sequencing was by immunoSEQ multiplex PCR. This repertoire shows some 100,000 clones, 50% to 60% found once; its top ten account for around 17%. Sequencing was performed on CD8+ T cells sorted from blood, taken between weeks 55 and 65, from a patient treated with tofacitinib. These receptors were collected from a human donor with alopecia areata. Both conserved end residues are part of each CDR3. Fields, in order: D gene, J gene, clone size, V gene, CDR3 length, CDR3 protein, CDR3 DNA. D genes are given only for firm matches. Clone size is not always given. Where it is, it says once, few, many or a class for expanded clones.

>TRBD2|TRBJ2-1|few|TRBV2|14
CASSDPGGGDEQFF
TGTGCCAGCAGTGATCCTGGGGGGGGAGATGAGCAGTTCTTC
>-|TRBJ2-7|-|TRBV25-1|14
CASFPRRDDCEQYF
TGTGCCAGCTTCCCAAGGAGGGACGACTGCGAGCAGTACTTC
>-|TRBJ2-1|-|TRBV11-2|14
CASPALRTYNEQFF
TGTGCCAGTCCGGCGCTGCGGACATACAATGAGCAGTTCTTC
>TRBD1|TRBJ1-1|few|TRBV10-3|15
CAISVTGTGETEAFF
TGTGCCATCAGTGTGACCGGGACAGGGGAAACTGAAGCTTTCTTT
>-|TRBJ2-2|-|TRBV1|14
CTSSSGGATGELFF
TGCACCAGCTCTAGCGGGGGGGCGACCGGGGAGCTGTTTTTT
>-|TRBJ2-7|-|TRBV13|17
CASSLGVRLTDFYEQYF
TGTGCCAGCAGCTTAGGGGTGAGGCTCACGGACTTCTACGAGCAGTACTTC
>-|TRBJ2-5|few|TRBV7-9|16
CASSLMPDTVRETQYF
TGTGCCAGCAGCTTAATGCCGGACACCGTGAGAGAGACCCAGTACTTC
>-|TRBJ1-5|once|TRBV19|13
CASSSSSNQPQHF
TGTGCCAGTAGTTCCTCTAGCAATCAGCCCCAGCATTTT
>-|TRBJ2-1|-|TRBV7-9|12
CASSFRGTEQFF
TGTGCCAGCAGCTTTCGGGGGACGGAACAGTTCTTC
>-|TRBJ1-1|-|TRBV23-1|9
CASSLEAFF
TGCGCCAGCAGCCTTGAAGCTTTCTTT
>TRBD2|TRBJ2-7|few|TRBV7-2|13
CASSSPGGYEQYF
TGTGCCAGCAGCTCCCCGGGAGGTTACGAGCAGTACTTC
>-|TRBJ2-7|-|TRBV7-9|12
CASSLDPYEQYF
TGTGCCAGCAGTCTGGACCCCTACGAGCAGTACTTC
>-|TRBJ2-7|-|TRBV7-9|16
CASSSHAGQKYYEQYF
TGTGCCAGCAGCTCGCACGCGGGACAGAAGTACTACGAGCAGTACTTC
>TRBD1|TRBJ2-5|-|TRBV5-1|14
CASNQGGLQETQYF
TGCGCCAGCAACCAAGGGGGCCTCCAAGAGACCCAGTACTTC
>TRBD1|TRBJ2-5|-|TRBV5-1|15
CASSLGGQLRETQYF
TGCGCCAGCAGCTTGGGGGGACAGCTTAGGGAGACCCAGTACTTC
>-|TRBJ2-1|-|TRBV15|16
CATLPYRALNYNEQFF
TGTGCCACCCTCCCCTACAGGGCCCTTAACTACAATGAGCAGTTCTTC
>-|TRBJ2-3|-|TRBV5-1|13
CASSLNQGHTQYF
TGCGCCAGCAGCTTGAACCAAGGCCATACGCAGTATTTT
>-|TRBJ1-2|few|TRBV5-1|17
CASSLAVRTENGYGYTF
TGCGCCAGCAGCTTGGCCGTCCGGACAGAGAATGGGTATGGCTACACCTTC
>-|TRBJ1-1|-|TRBV13|16
CASSLGVGGENTEAFF
TGTGCCAGCAGCTTAGGGGTAGGAGGGGAGAACACTGAAGCTTTCTTT
>-|TRBJ1-6|-|TRBV6-1|15
CASSDWVRDNSPLHF
TGTGCCAGCAGTGATTGGGTCAGGGATAATTCACCCCTCCACTTT
>TRBD2|TRBJ2-1|-|TRBV7-9|16
CASSLRLAGWDNEQFF
TGTGCCAGCAGCTTAAGACTAGCGGGGTGGGACAATGAGCAGTTCTTC
>-|TRBJ2-5|-|TRBV5-1|15
CASSLVAGPQETQYF
TGCGCCAGCAGCTTGGTCGCAGGGCCCCAAGAGACCCAGTACTTC
>TRBD1|TRBJ2-2|-|TRBV30|14
CAWDPGQATGELFF
TGTGCCTGGGATCCGGGACAGGCCACCGGGGAGCTGTTTTTT
>TRBD1|TRBJ2-7|-|TRBV9|14
CASSGRDSSYEQYF
TGTGCCAGCAGCGGCCGGGACAGCTCCTACGAGCAGTACTTC
>TRBD1|TRBJ2-3|-|TRBV15|18
CATRSIARTTGGVDTQYF
TGTGCCACCAGGAGCATAGCTCGAACAACAGGGGGCGTAGATACGCAGTATTTT
>-|TRBJ2-7|few|TRBV6-5|16
CASSYTPNVPINEQYF
TGTGCCAGCAGTTACACTCCAAACGTTCCTATTAACGAGCAGTACTTC
>-|TRBJ2-5|once|TRBV15|13
CATSGGGSGAQYF
TGTGCCACCAGCGGTGGGGGCTCGGGGGCCCAGTACTTC
>-|TRBJ2-1|-|TRBV7-9|11
CASSSGNEQFF
TGTGCCAGCAGCTCCGGAAATGAGCAGTTCTTC
>TRBD2|TRBJ2-3|few|TRBV5-1|18
CASSLAPSLAGDRDTQYF
TGCGCCAGCAGCTTGGCCCCTTCACTAGCGGGGGATAGAGATACGCAGTATTTT
>-|TRBJ2-1|-|TRBV30|11
CAWSRGNEQFF
TGTGCCTGGAGTCGAGGCAATGAGCAGTTCTTC
>-|TRBJ2-5|few|TRBV10-2|13
CASREGGFETQYF
TGCGCCAGCAGAGAAGGGGGGTTTGAGACCCAGTACTTC
>TRBD1|TRBJ1-2|few|TRBV23-1|18
CASSQSPGQGKFNYGYTF
TGCGCCAGCAGTCAATCGCCTGGACAGGGGAAATTCAACTATGGCTACACCTTC
>-|TRBJ1-5|-|TRBV5-1|14
CASSLVSGGQPQHF
TGCGCCAGCAGCTTGGTGTCAGGAGGTCAGCCCCAGCATTTT
>TRBD2|TRBJ2-2|few|TRBV13|17
CASSPQLAGGTTGELFF
TGTGCCAGCAGCCCCCAGCTAGCGGGGGGCACAACCGGGGAGCTGTTTTTT
>-|TRBJ2-5|few|TRBV6-5|15
CASSKGPWMGETQYF
TGTGCCAGCAGTAAAGGGCCCTGGATGGGAGAGACCCAGTACTTC
>TRBD1|TRBJ1-1|few|TRBV30|14
CAWIRGTANTEAFF
TGTGCCTGGATCCGGGGGACAGCTAACACTGAAGCTTTCTTT
>-|TRBJ1-1|-|TRBV9|15
CASSEGRGRVTEAFF
TGTGCCAGCAGCGAAGGACGGGGGCGGGTCACTGAAGCTTTCTTT